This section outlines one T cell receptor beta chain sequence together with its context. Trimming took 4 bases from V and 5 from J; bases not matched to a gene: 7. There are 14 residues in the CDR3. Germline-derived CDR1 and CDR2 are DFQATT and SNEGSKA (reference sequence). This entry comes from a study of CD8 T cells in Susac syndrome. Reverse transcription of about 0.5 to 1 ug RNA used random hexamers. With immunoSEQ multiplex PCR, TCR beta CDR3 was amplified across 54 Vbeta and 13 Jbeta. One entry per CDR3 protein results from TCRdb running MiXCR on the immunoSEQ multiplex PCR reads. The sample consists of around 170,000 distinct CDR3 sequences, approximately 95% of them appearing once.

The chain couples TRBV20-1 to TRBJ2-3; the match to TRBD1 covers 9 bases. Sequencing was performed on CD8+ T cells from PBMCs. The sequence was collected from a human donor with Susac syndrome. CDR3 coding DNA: TGCAGTGCTACCGGGACAGGGCGCAGAGATACGCAGTATTTT. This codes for CSATGTGRRDTQYF.